This T cell receptor beta chain is drawn from a study of cytomegalovirus exposure and HLA in healthy donors. PCR was performed using 60 Vbeta and 13 Jbeta primers. Generated by immunoSEQ multiplex PCR, the TCRdb table keeps only in-frame clones and is missing some. Here the sample spans about 110,000 clones, roughly 75% being singletons. The CDR3 extends over 15 amino acids. CDR1 is SEHNR and CDR2 is FQNEAQ in the germline V gene (reference sequence). With V trimmed by 5 bases and J by 1 base, 7 bases remained unmatched. The receptor was isolated from a man aged 40-50 years in good health and CMV-seronegative. The sequencing input was PBMCs. The chain uses TRBV7-9 and TRBJ1-1; 7 positions agree with TRBD1. In DNA, the CDR3 is TGTGCCAGCAGCCGGGACAGAGTCCCGAACACTGAAGCTTTCTTT. Amino acid sequence: CASSRDRVPNTEAFF.